These T cell receptor beta chains were read from a single sample in a study of T-cell reconstitution after alpha-beta-depleted transplantation in children. One entry per CDR3 protein, called by TCRdb with MiXCR from the PCR reads. Among a few hundred thousand distinct CDR3 sequences listed, roughly a tenth were seen once. The sequencing here drew on PBMCs from the stem cell graft donor, taken from the stem cell graft. The receptors come from a human donor who donated a stem cell graft to a child with acute myeloid leukemia. Each CDR3 is given with its conserved first and last residue. Each record gives: V gene, J gene, clone size, D gene, CDR3 protein, CDR3 DNA. D genes are given only for firm matches. Clone size is shown for a subset of rows, as once, few, many or a class of expanded clone.

>TRBV20-1|TRBJ1-1|many|.
CSAATRTEAFF
TGCAGTGCTGCCACTAGGACTGAAGCTTTCTTT
>TRBV10-3|TRBJ1-5|few|.
CAISGGSNQPQHF
TGTGCCATCAGTGGGGGTAGCAATCAGCCCCAGCATTTT
>TRBV20-1|TRBJ2-3|.|TRBD1
CSAKTGFSTDTQYF
TGCAGTGCTAAGACAGGGTTCAGCACAGATACGCAGTATTTT
>TRBV20-1|TRBJ2-1|many|TRBD1
CSAKSGTANYNEQFF
TGCAGTGCGAAAAGTGGGACAGCGAATTACAATGAGCAGTTCTTC
>TRBV7-8|TRBJ1-3|.|.
CASSEWDRLSGNTIYF
TGTGCCAGCAGCGAGTGGGACCGGCTCTCTGGAAACACCATATATTTT
>TRBV23-1|TRBJ2-2|.|.
CASSHKFGTGELFF
TGCGCCAGCAGTCATAAGTTTGGCACCGGGGAGCTGTTTTTT
>TRBV20-1|TRBJ2-7|.|.
CSAAPANNLQTYEQYF
TGCAGTGCCGCCCCTGCTAATAATTTGCAGACCTACGAGCAGTACTTC
>TRBV20-1|TRBJ2-5|.|TRBD2
CSARDPLAGGSVETQYF
TGCAGTGCTAGAGATCCCCTAGCGGGGGGCTCGGTGGAGACCCAGTACTTC
>TRBV20-1|TRBJ2-7|.|.
CSARRLDGNEQYF
TGCAGTGCTAGAAGACTAGATGGCAACGAGCAGTACTTC
>TRBV7-6|TRBJ2-7|.|.
CASSLDHRPYEQYF
TGTGCCAGCAGCTTAGACCACAGGCCTTACGAGCAGTACTTC
>TRBV20-1|TRBJ2-2|.|TRBD2
CSSRTSGVIDTGELFF
TGCAGCTCCCGGACTAGCGGGGTGATAGACACCGGGGAGCTGTTTTTT
>TRBV5-1|TRBJ2-3|many|.
CASSLDRGGLDTQYF
TGCGCCAGCAGCTTGGACAGGGGGGGCCTGGATACGCAGTATTTT
>TRBV12-3/TRBV12-4|TRBJ2-5|few|TRBD1
CASSFGRQGAGETQYF
TGTGCCAGCAGTTTTGGGAGACAGGGGGCAGGGGAGACCCAGTACTTC
>TRBV27|TRBJ2-1|many|TRBD2
CASSTRGRALNEQFF
TGTGCCAGCAGTACTCGTGGGAGGGCGTTAAATGAGCAGTTCTTC
>TRBV7-2|TRBJ2-7|.|TRBD1
CASSLGSGQGANEQYF
TGTGCCAGCAGCTTAGGGTCCGGACAGGGGGCCAACGAGCAGTACTTC